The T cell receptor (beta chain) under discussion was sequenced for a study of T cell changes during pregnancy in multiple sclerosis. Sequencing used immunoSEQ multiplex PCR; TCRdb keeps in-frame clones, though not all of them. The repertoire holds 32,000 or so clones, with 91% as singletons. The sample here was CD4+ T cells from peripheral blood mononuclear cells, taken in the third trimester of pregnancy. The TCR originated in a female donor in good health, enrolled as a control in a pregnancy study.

CDR3 nucleotide sequence: TGCGCCAGCAGCCGGCACTTCGGACAGGGCAGCAATCAGCCCCAGCATTTT. Translation: CASSRHFGQGSNQPQHF. The chain carries TRBV4-1 and TRBJ1-5; 8 bases are shared with TRBD1. Trimming at V came to 4 bases and at J to 1 base, leaving 9 bases not matched to a gene. The CDR3 totals 17 residues. Germline CDR1 reads MGHRA; CDR2 reads YSYEKL.